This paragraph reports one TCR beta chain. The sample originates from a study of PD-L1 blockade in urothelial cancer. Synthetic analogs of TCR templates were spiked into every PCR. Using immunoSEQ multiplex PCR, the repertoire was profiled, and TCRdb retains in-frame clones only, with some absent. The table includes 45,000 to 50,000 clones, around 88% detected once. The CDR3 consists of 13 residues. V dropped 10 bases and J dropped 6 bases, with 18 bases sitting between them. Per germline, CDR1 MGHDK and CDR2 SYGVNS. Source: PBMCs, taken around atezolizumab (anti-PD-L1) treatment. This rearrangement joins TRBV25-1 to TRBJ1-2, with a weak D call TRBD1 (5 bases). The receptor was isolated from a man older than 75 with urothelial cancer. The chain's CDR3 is CATREEGWNGYTF. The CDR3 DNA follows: TGTGCCACCAGGGAGGAGGGATGGAATGGCTACACCTTC.